Listed here are 10 T cell receptor beta chains from one sample, sequenced in a study of blood T cell repertoires in COVID-19. TCRdb's copy holds only in-frame clones and misses some; the assay was immunoSEQ multiplex PCR. The profile shows more than 200,000 clones, about 91% of them singletons. Sequencing was performed on peripheral blood. Receptors originate from a woman aged 25 to 39 with COVID-19, enrolled during active disease.

The V call is TRBV7-2, the J call TRBJ1-5, with TRBD1 matching 10 bases. Germline V CDR1 and CDR2: SGHTA, FQGNSA. The CDR3 length is 16 residues. V shed 1 base, J shed 7 bases, and the junction held 7 bases outside the gene matches. The CDR3 reads CASSLGLTGGSQPQHF. The DNA of the CDR3 is TGTGCCAGCAGCTTAGGTCTGACAGGGGGCAGCCAGCCCCAGCATTTT.

The CDR3 DNA is TGTGCCAGCAGCCAAGACAGGACTTTCTACGAGCAGTACTTC. Protein sequence: CASSQDRTFYEQYF. The V call is TRBV14, the J call TRBJ2-7; tentatively, D is TRBD2 (5 bases). Trimming took 0 bases from V and 3 from J, leaving 9 bases between them. CDR3 length: 14 residues. CDR1 SGHDN and CDR2 FVKESK come from the germline V gene.

This clone was seen a few times. The chain couples TRBV18 to TRBJ1-1; D gene uncertain. The CDR3 consists of 13 residues. With 3 bases removed from V and 5 bases from J, the gap between germline ends came to 10 bases. Per germline, CDR1 KGHSH and CDR2 LQKENI. CDR3 amino acids: CASSPGRETEAFF. In DNA, the CDR3 is TGTGCCAGCTCACCCGGTCGGGAGACTGAAGCTTTCTTT.

The rearrangement links TRBV18 to TRBJ1-2; tentative D call: TRBD1 (5 bases). The CDR3 extends over 13 amino acids. The germline V gene encodes CDR1 KGHSH and CDR2 LQKENI. The V end was cut by 2 bases, the J end by 6 bases, with 10 bases between. In nucleotides, the CDR3 is TGTGCCAGCTCACCAGCAGGGACTGATGGCTACACCTTC. It translates to CASSPAGTDGYTF.

The V call is TRBV6-2 or TRBV6-3, the J call TRBJ2-7, with D possibly TRBD2 on 5 matching bases. V lost 5 bases and J lost 0, with 14 bases in between. The V gene's germline CDR1 is MNHEY and CDR2 SVGEGT. The CDR3 covers 15 residues. The CDR3 nucleotides are TGTGCCAGCAGTACGGCGGCCACTAGCTCCTACGAGCAGTACGTC. Encoded protein: CASSTAATSSYEQYV.

The chain joins TRBV19 to TRBJ2-1; 12 bases map to TRBD2. J gave up 8 bases and V 6 bases, and 14 bases lay outside the gene matches. This CDR3 comprises 17 residues. Per germline, CDR1 LNHDA and CDR2 SQIVND (reference sequence). The CDR3 reads CASSLAGGLPKEDEQFF. The CDR3, as DNA: TGTGCCAGTAGCCTAGCGGGAGGGCTACCTAAGGAGGATGAGCAGTTCTTC.

V is TRBV2 and J is TRBJ1-1; 8 nucleotides align to TRBD1. Germline V gives CDR1 SNHLY, CDR2 FYNNEI. This CDR3 is built from 15 residues. J was trimmed by 3 bases and V by 3 bases; bases with no gene match: 6. The CDR3 sequence: CASSERQGLDTEAFF. CDR3 DNA sequence: TGTGCCAGCAGTGAGAGACAGGGGCTGGACACTGAAGCTTTCTTT. Based on the CDR3 plus reference TRBV2 and TRBJ1-1, the full variable domain is EPEVTQTPSHQVTQMGQEVILRCVPISNHLYFYWYRQILGQKVEFLVSFYNNEISEKSEIFDDQFSVERPDGSNFTLKIRSTKLEDSAMYFCASSERQGLDTEAFFGQGTRLTVV.

The chain is built from TRBV11-3 and TRBJ2-1; 12 nucleotides match TRBD2. Germline V CDR1 and CDR2: SGHNT, YENEEA. The CDR3 is 15 amino acids. V lost 5 bases and J lost 8; bases outside the gene matches: 7. This CDR3 is CASSTRTSGIHEQFF. The DNA for the CDR3 is TGTGCCAGCAGCACCCGGACTAGCGGGATTCATGAGCAGTTCTTC.

CDR3 bases: TGTGCCAGCCTAGGGGGGGAGAATGAAAAACTGTTTTTT. Translated, it gives CASLGGENEKLFF. The V gene is TRBV6-6, the J gene TRBJ1-4; possible D gene TRBD1, 6 bases. There are 13 residues in the CDR3. Looked up from germline, CDR1 is MNHNY and CDR2 is SVGAGI (reference sequence). V lost 8 bases and J 5 bases, leaving 12 bases between the germline ends.

This chain joins TRBV19 and TRBJ2-5, with 10 bases lining up with TRBD2. Germline values: CDR1 LNHDA, CDR2 SQIVND (reference sequence). Trimming cost V 2 bases and J 5 bases; bases outside gene matches: 5. CDR3 length equals 15 residues. The CDR3 is CASSIRAGGPETQYF. The CDR3 region has the DNA TGTGCCAGTAGTATAAGAGCGGGGGGGCCTGAGACCCAGTACTTC.